This TCR beta chain was obtained from a study of siplizumab effects on memory and regulatory T cells. Overall study results and limits: Naive T cells were seemingly more diverse than memory cells, and major contributions to the alloresponse seemed to be made by them.

This CDR3 spans 18 amino acids. V lost 2 bases to trimming and J lost 8 bases; unmatched junction nucleotides: 20. CDR1 is GTSNPN, CDR2 SVGIG, per germline (reference sequence). Roughly 100,000 TCR templates were assayed per sample. Profiling relied on immunoSEQ multiplex PCR, and the TCRdb table lists in-frame clones only, not all of them. Of about 100,000 clones in the sample, around 90% are singletons; the top ten hold around 11%. With respect to this clone: Antigen specificity is unknown.

This TCR was sampled from a human donor in good health. Sequencing input: non-Treg CD4+ T cells sorted from blood. V gene TRBV30 combines with J gene TRBJ2-1; 8 bases line up with TRBD2. This CDR3 reads CAWSPPIGLARPHDEQFF. The CDR3 DNA reads TGTGCCTGGAGTCCCCCGATCGGACTAGCCAGGCCTCACGATGAGCAGTTCTTC.